These 23 T cell receptor beta chains were sequenced from one sample in a study of T-cell memory formation after mild COVID-19. Each CDR3 protein is one row after TCRdb ran MiXCR on the 5' RACE reads. Among 150,000 to 200,000 distinct CDR3 sequences, approximately 14% were seen once, and the ten largest hold over 12%. Sequencing used PBMCs or a T cell subset sorted from them (not recorded which). The receptors stem from an adult woman who had mild COVID-19 (a few samples of this study predate the infection). Cell type and time point are not known.

At least ten counts were recorded for this clonotype. V and J are TRBV29-1 and TRBJ2-7, with TRBD1 matching over 8 bases. Trimming took 4 bases from V and 2 from J; bases not matched to a gene: 1. The CDR3 is 12 amino acids. Germline values: CDR1 SQVTM, CDR2 ANQGSEA. The CDR3 coding sequence is TGCAGCGTTGGGACAGGGACCTACGAGCAGTACTTC. The encoded protein is CSVGTGTYEQYF.

The gene calls are TRBV25-1 and TRBJ2-5; 12 nucleotides match TRBD2. Germline V gives CDR1 MGHDK, CDR2 SYGVNS. The CDR3 sequence is 15 residues long. The ends lost 3 bases at V and 4 bases at J; junction bases unmatched: 3. The CDR3 loop reads CASSEGTSGLETQYF. The CDR3 DNA is TGTGCCAGCAGTGAGGGGACTAGCGGGTTAGAGACCCAGTACTTC.

The sample holds a few counts of this clonotype. The chain combines TRBV12-3 or TRBV12-4 with TRBJ2-1; 11 bases align to TRBD2. The J segment lost 4 bases and the V segment lost 4 bases, leaving 6 bases of the junction unmatched. The CDR3 is 16 amino acids. CDR3 nucleotide sequence: TGTGCCAGCAGTTCCGCCACTAGCGGGAGTTACAATGAGCAGTTCTTC. Protein sequence: CASSSATSGSYNEQFF.

This clonotype was observed a handful of times. The chain has TRBV7-2 and TRBJ2-7; possibly TRBD1 for D (5 bases). V lost 0 bases to trimming and J lost 6 bases, with 12 bases between them. The CDR3 loop spans 14 amino acids. Germline loops: CDR1 SGHTA, CDR2 FQGNSA. DNA for the CDR3: TGTGCCAGCAGCTTAGCGCAGAGGACAAGCGAGCAGTACTTC. It codes for CASSLAQRTSEQYF.

Note on this clonotype: An end of the junction differs from the germline gene, which may be a read error. The chain combines TRBV4-2 with TRBJ2-1, with 10 bases fitting TRBD2. CDR1 LGHNA and CDR2 YNFKEQ come from the germline V gene. The length of the CDR3 is 17 residues. The CDR3 loop reads CASSRIAGGSSSNEQFF. Written as DNA, the CDR3 is TGTGCCAGCAGCCGAATAGCGGGAGGAAGTTCCTCCAATGAGCAGTTCTTC.

This clonotype appeared many times. The chain employs TRBV4-2 and TRBJ2-7; TRBD2 might be the D (6 bases). CDR3 length equals 17 residues. The V end was cut by 0 bases, the J end by 3 bases, with 18 bases between. Germline assignment: CDR1 LGHNA and CDR2 YNFKEQ. The CDR3 DNA reads as TGTGCCAGCAGCCAAGATCTCTTTGGCGGGATGAGCTACGAGCAGTACTTC. Translating gives CASSQDLFGGMSYEQYF.

The gene calls are TRBV2 and TRBJ2-3, with D perhaps matching TRBD2 (6 bases). CDR1 and CDR2 from the germline V gene are SNHLY and FYNNEI. The length of the CDR3 is 15 residues. V lost 6 bases, J lost 5 bases, and 18 bases lay in between. The CDR3 protein is CASSDQGGVGDTQYF. CDR3 nucleotides: TGTGCCAGCAGCGACCAAGGCGGGGTAGGAGATACGCAGTATTTT.

The rearrangement uses TRBV9 and TRBJ2-1; tentatively, D is TRBD2 (6 bases). The CDR3 consists of 13 residues. With 6 bases removed from V and 6 bases from J, the gap between germline ends came to 13 bases. Looked up from germline, CDR1 is SGDLS and CDR2 is YYNGEE. This CDR3 reads CASTLGGSNEQFF. CDR3 nucleotides: TGTGCCAGCACTCTGGGGGGTTCCAATGAGCAGTTCTTC.

In this sample, this clonotype turned up many times. The V call is TRBV5-1, the J call TRBJ2-3; D may be TRBD1 or TRBD2 (5 bases each). With 4 bases removed from V and 0 bases from J, the gap between germline ends came to 12 bases. The CDR3 runs 15 residues. Germline CDR1 reads SGHRS; CDR2 reads YFSETQ. The CDR3 loop is CASSRTGTSTDTQYF. The CDR3 DNA reads as TGCGCCAGCAGCCGAACCGGGACGAGCACAGATACGCAGTATTTT.

The CDR3 loop is CASRGPISNQPQHF. The CDR3 coding sequence is TGTGCCAGCAGGGGGCCGATTAGCAATCAGCCCCAGCATTTT. This sequence joins TRBV27 and TRBJ1-5, with D perhaps matching TRBD1 (5 bases). The CDR3 length is 14 residues. Germline V gene data show CDR1 as MNHEY and CDR2 as SMNVEV (reference sequence). The V and J ends lost 6 bases and 0 bases respectively, with 9 bases between them.

This clonotype was seen a handful of times. This rearrangement joins TRBV5-5 to TRBJ1-1, with unresolved D. V was shortened by 4 bases and J by 1 base, with 11 bases between the two germline ends. CDR1 SGHKS and CDR2 YYEKEE come from the germline V gene (reference sequence). There are 14 residues in the CDR3. The CDR3 region has the DNA TGTGCCAGCAGCAAACCATACGAGAACACTGAAGCTTTCTTT. Translation: CASSKPYENTEAFF.

This chain links TRBV4-2 with TRBJ2-7, with 9 bases fitting TRBD1. This CDR3 comprises 14 residues. Per the germline V gene, CDR1 is LGHNA and CDR2 is YNFKEQ. V was clipped by 5 bases and J by 3 bases; unmatched bases: 5. CDR3 bases: TGTGCCAGCAGCTCCGGGACAGGGATCTACGAGCAGTACTTC. It translates to CASSSGTGIYEQYF.

This chain uses TRBV7-8 with TRBJ2-3; 12 bases map to TRBD2. V shed 5 bases and J 6 bases; nucleotides not matched to a gene: 15. This CDR3 contains 18 residues. The V gene's germline CDR1 is SGHVS and CDR2 FQNEAQ. As DNA, the CDR3 is TGTGCCAGCAGCCTACCACGACTAGCGGGGGAATCATCCGATACGCAGTATTTT. The encoded protein is CASSLPRLAGESSDTQYF.

The CDR3 region is CASSLKSGQGASGELFF. As DNA, the CDR3 is TGTGCCAGCAGCTTGAAGTCGGGACAGGGGGCCTCCGGGGAGCTGTTTTTT. This chain joins TRBV5-6 and TRBJ2-2; 12 nucleotides agree with TRBD1. CDR3 length equals 17 residues. V was pared by 1 base and J by 6 bases, with 7 bases of the junction left unmatched. Germline V lookup: CDR1 SGHDT, CDR2 YYEEEE.

This clonotype has more than one count but fewer than ten. This chain connects TRBV12-3 or TRBV12-4 to TRBJ1-2, with TRBD1 matching 9 bases. The CDR3 has 12 residues. The J segment lost 6 bases and the V segment lost 9 bases, leaving 5 bases of the junction unmatched. CDR3 amino acids: CASDRGGHGYTF. The CDR3 DNA is TGTGCCAGTGACAGGGGGGGACATGGCTACACCTTC.

The sample holds a few counts of this clonotype. The V and J genes are TRBV2 and TRBJ2-1, with D perhaps being TRBD1 or TRBD2 (5 bases each). CDR1 is SNHLY and CDR2 is FYNNEI in the germline V gene. The CDR3 runs 14 residues. V was pared by 2 bases and J by 4 bases, with 9 bases between. CDR3 nucleotide sequence: TGTGCCAGCAGTGAACTAGCAGGGTACAATGAGCAGTTCTTC. Translated: CASSELAGYNEQFF.

The table lists this clonotype with a few counts. The chain recombines TRBV12-3 or TRBV12-4 with TRBJ2-1; D not resolved. Deletions cut 5 bases from V and 7 bases from J, with 9 bases between. This CDR3 is 12 amino acids long. The CDR3: CASSPSRNEQFF. CDR3 nucleotides: TGTGCCAGCAGTCCCAGCAGGAATGAGCAGTTCTTC.

The chain has TRBV5-1 and TRBJ1-2, with 9 bases lining up with TRBD1. The germline V gene encodes CDR1 SGHRS and CDR2 YFSETQ. The CDR3 consists of 16 residues. The V and J ends lost 1 base and 0 bases, in that order; junction bases with no gene match: 4. CDR3 coding DNA: TGCGCCAGCAGCTTGACAGGGGGCGAGGCTAACTATGGCTACACCTTC. This sequence encodes CASSLTGGEANYGYTF.

Concerning this clonotype: A much more abundant neighbour one base away suggests this may be a read error. The chain's CDR3 is CASSSGHLNTEAFF. In DNA form, the CDR3 reads TGTGCCAGCAGCTCGGGACACTTGAACACTGAAGCTTTCTTT. The chain links TRBV9 to TRBJ1-1; D is perhaps TRBD1 (6 bases). Trimming left V 4 bases short and J 0 bases short, with 10 bases between. The CDR3 runs to 14 residues. Germline V gives CDR1 SGDLS, CDR2 YYNGEE.

The chain employs TRBV27 and TRBJ2-2; D gene uncertain. V was pared by 1 base and J by 7 bases, with 10 bases between. Germline CDR1 reads MNHEY; CDR2 reads SMNVEV (reference sequence). This CDR3 comprises 14 residues. The CDR3 spells CASSLFLRNGELFF. The CDR3 DNA reads as TGTGCCAGCAGTTTATTTCTGCGTAACGGGGAGCTGTTTTTT.

The chain links TRBV20-1 to TRBJ2-7; 8 bases agree with TRBD1. CDR1 and CDR2 from the germline V gene are DFQATT and SNEGSKA (reference sequence). The CDR3 covers 13 residues. With V trimmed by 5 bases and J by 9 bases, 12 bases remained unmatched. Here the CDR3 DNA reads TGCAGTGCTCCGCCGGGACAGGCACTTGGGCAGTACTTC. It translates to CSAPPGQALGQYF.

This clonotype was observed a handful of times. This chain's CDR3 is CASSVGGLAGGNEQFF. The CDR3, as DNA: TGTGCCAGCAGCGTCGGGGGCCTAGCGGGAGGAAATGAGCAGTTCTTC. V usage is TRBV9 and J usage is TRBJ2-1; 11 nucleotides line up with TRBD2. CDR1 is SGDLS, CDR2 YYNGEE, per germline. The CDR3 loop spans 16 amino acids. V gave up 2 bases and J gave up 7 bases; unmatched junction bases: 8.

This clonotype has only a few counts. This chain links TRBV15 with TRBJ2-7; D possibly matches TRBD1 or TRBD2 (5 bases each). The CDR3 covers 13 residues. Trimming took off 9 bases at V and 2 bases at J, with 14 bases between the two ends. The germline V gene has CDR1 LNHNV and CDR2 YYDKDF (reference sequence). CDR3: CATRGAGAYEQYF. The CDR3, as DNA: TGTGCCACGCGAGGGGCAGGTGCCTACGAGCAGTACTTC.